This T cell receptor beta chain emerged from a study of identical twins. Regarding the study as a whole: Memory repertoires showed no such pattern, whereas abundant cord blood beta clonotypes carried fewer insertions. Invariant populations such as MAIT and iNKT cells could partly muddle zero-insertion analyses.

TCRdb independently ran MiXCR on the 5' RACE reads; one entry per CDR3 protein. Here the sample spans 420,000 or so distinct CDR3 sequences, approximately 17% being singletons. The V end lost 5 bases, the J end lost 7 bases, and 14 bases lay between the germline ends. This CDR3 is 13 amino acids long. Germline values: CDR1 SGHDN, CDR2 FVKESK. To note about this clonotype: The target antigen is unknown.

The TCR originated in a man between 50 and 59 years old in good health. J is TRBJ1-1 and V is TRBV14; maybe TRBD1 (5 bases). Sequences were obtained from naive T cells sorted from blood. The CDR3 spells CASSEPGRREAFF. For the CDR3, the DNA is TGTGCCAGCAGCGAGCCGGGACGTCGTGAAGCTTTCTTT.